This TCR beta chain was sequenced during a study of spatial heterogeneity in lung cancer (dated by TCRdb to the late 2010s). General notes on the study: Beta-chain transcripts were consistently detected in greater numbers than alpha-chain transcripts, which likely reflects a higher abundance of beta-chain transcripts. A strong correlation was found between TCR transcript counts in tumor regions and a T cell transcriptional module score from matched bulk RNA-seq. In the raw uncorrected reads, each unique combination of TCR and UMI appeared more than ten times on average. The study quantitatively compared TCR alpha and beta repertoires across multiple tumor regions, matched nontumor lung and blood in non-small cell lung cancer. The study linked features of the TCR repertoire to counts of nonsynonymous mutations, which were determined by whole-exome sequencing of tumor tissue. At surgery, 200 to 250 tumor regions, some 61 matched nontumor lung samples and 56 PBMC samples were TCR-sequenced for both alpha and beta chains. Study-level results and caveats: Confirming at a functional level the hypothesis that regional TCRs recognize regional mutations was considered to require additional single-cell paired TCR alpha and beta sequencing. A correlation was observed between the number of expanded intratumoral alpha and beta TCRs and the tumor nonsynonymous mutation count. Estimated TCR-seq coverage of tumor T cells was only around 7% for alpha chains and approximately 12% for beta chains. Counts of ubiquitous and regional expanded TCRs correlated with counts of ubiquitous and regional nonsynonymous mutations, respectively.

Reading the germline V gene (reference sequence) gives CDR1 SEHNR and CDR2 FQNEAQ. Compared with germline, V lacks 4 bases and J lacks 4 bases; bases without a gene match: 10. The CDR3 spans 16 residues, from the cysteine through the phenylalanine. Only the CDR3 DNA stays, 48 bases, in frame from base 1. As to this clonotype: The antigen it recognizes is unknown. No base quality values were provided; no much bigger clone lies one nucleotide off.

Preparation of the library involved 5' RACE. Instrument used: NextSeq 500. To allow correction of PCR and sequencing errors, the TCR library protocol tagged every TCR cDNA molecule with a unique molecular identifier. The published analysis was carried out like this. TCR identification, UMI-based error correction and CDR3 extraction were performed with Decombinator tools. TCRs above a frequency of 2 per 1,000, corresponding to the top 1% of the tumor frequency distribution, were defined as expanded. Expanded tumor TCRs statistically deemed absent (corrected P<0.05) from at least one tumor region were classed as regional, and all other expanded tumor TCRs were classed as ubiquitous. Rényi diversity was computed with the R vegan package after subsampling each repertoire 100 times to 5,000 TCRs. CDR3 similarity networks were built from amino acid triplet string-kernel similarity, connecting CDR3s with pairwise similarity above 0.82. TCRdb itself trimmed the public reads at Q25 with fastp, ran MiXCR and retained productive beta chains. Under each unique CDR3 protein, matching rows form one entry showing the most common genes and DNA. TCRdb, rather than the study authors, made the V and J calls. The sample table records some 13,000 distinct CDR3 sequences; over 3% of these occur just once. The ten largest account for more than 6.5% of the sample.

The time point label for this specimen denotes: sample taken at primary tumor resection. The donors were 60 to 80 patients from the lung TRACERx cohort who had early-stage, untreated non-small cell lung cancer. Whole RNA extracted from tumor and nontumor lung tissue, or from cryopreserved PBMC samples, was used for TCR sequencing without cell sorting. Only patients for whom sufficient RNA was available from at least two tumor regions were selected for TCR sequencing. Before being selected, tumor and adjacent nontumor lung specimens were reviewed by a lung pathologist. The clonotype was recovered from a male donor with early-stage non-small cell lung cancer. The input for sequencing was lung tumor tissue, taken at surgery. This receptor chain uses TRBV7-9 and TRBJ2-7, with 10 bases aligning to TRBD2. The encoded CDR3 is CASSYQPLAGEYEQYF. The bases are TGTGCCAGCAGCTACCAACCCCTAGCGGGAGAGTACGAGCAGTACTTC.